The clone carrying this TCR beta chain has just a few counts. CDR1 and CDR2 (germline): SGHAT, FQNNGV. CDR3 length equals 15 residues. Between the trimmed V and J ends, which lost 0 bases and 7 bases, there was a span of 10 bases. The source of the sample is a study of blood T cell repertoires in COVID-19. The method was immunoSEQ multiplex PCR; TCRdb's version includes in-frame clones alone and lacks a portion of them. The sample holds approximately 220,000 clones, more than 75% seen once. The source is a woman aged 40 to 50 with acute COVID-19. The J gene is TRBJ1-6, the V gene TRBV11-2; no definite D call. The sample comprised PBMCs or T cells enriched from blood (not recorded which). In DNA form, the CDR3 reads TGTGCCAGCAGCTTAGATCGGACTGGGAATTCACCCCTCCACTTT. Its protein is CASSLDRTGNSPLHF.